The source of this TCR beta chain is a study of shared clonotypes between healthy human individuals. Study details: Two female and three male donors aged 18 to 49 were enrolled. Study-level results: Some clonotypes were shared by all four sorted-subset donors, while others were not shared. The non-shared ones had lower generation probabilities than the shared ones.

Data came from immunoSEQ multiplex PCR; TCRdb stores just in-frame clones and leaves some out. The table includes about 2.4 million clones, roughly 93% detected once. The CDR3 is 14 residues long. Germline lookup yields CDR1 SGHTA and CDR2 FQGNSA. V gave up 1 base and J gave up 2 bases, with 8 bases separating them. As for this clone: Its antigen is undetermined. This specimen includes other DNA sequences encoding the same CDR3.

The chain combines TRBV7-2 with TRBJ2-5; D may be TRBD2 (5 bases). This TCR was recovered from a man aged 18 to 29 in good health. Some clones in this sample may be carry-over from other donors' samples. Material for sequencing was naive CD4+ T cells from PBMCs. As to subset: CD45RA+ positively selected. The DNA for the CDR3 is TGTGCCAGCAGCTTAGTAGGGAGTCAAGAGACCCAGTACTTC. Translated: CASSLVGSQETQYF.